One T cell receptor beta chain is described in this entry. The data are from a study of lymphopenia after photon versus proton radiotherapy. The CDR3 totals 15 residues. V shed 4 bases and J 7 bases; nucleotides not matched to a gene: 6. Germline CDR1 SGHRS, CDR2 YFSETQ. Sequenced by immunoSEQ multiplex PCR; TCRdb stores in-frame clones only, minus some. Of 30,000 to 45,000 clones listed, about 93% are singletons. The J gene is TRBJ1-6, the V gene TRBV5-1, with 9 bases that match TRBD1. This clonotype was sampled from a man aged 55 to 70 with cholangiocarcinoma. Sequenced material: peripheral blood, taken from a patient treated with photon-based radiotherapy. Here the CDR3 reads CASSTSGTGNSPLHF. CDR3 DNA: TGCGCCAGCAGCACCTCCGGGACAGGGAATTCACCCCTCCACTTT.